These 22 T cell receptor beta chains were sequenced from one sample in a study of metastatic and nonmetastatic thyroid tumors. TCRdb re-called the PCR reads with MiXCR. The sample lists 20,000 to 30,000 clones, more than 25% seen once, with roughly 5.6% in the top ten. Every patient underwent thyroid surgery untreated. The specimen was blood. The source of these receptors is a female donor with papillary thyroid cancer or a benign thyroid nodule (not recorded which). Some clones in this sample may be carry-over from other donors' samples.

This clone is classed as medium-sized. One end of the junction fails to match germline, which may point to a read error. The same CDR3 can be traced to other DNA sequences in this sample. The rearrangement links TRBV12-3 or TRBV12-4 to TRBJ2-7, with D tentatively TRBD1 (6 bases). The CDR3 consists of 14 residues. DNA for the CDR3: TGTGCCAGCAGTTTAGGGGCAGGGGTCTACGAGCAGTATTTC. Its protein product is CASSLGAGVYEQYF.

The gene calls are TRBV15 and TRBJ2-7; no definite D call. Trimming left V 0 bases short and J 3 bases short, with 12 bases between. The V gene's germline CDR1 is LNHNV and CDR2 YYDKDF (reference sequence). The CDR3 contains 15 residues. CDR3 nucleotides: TGTGCCACCAGCAGAGATGAGGCAGGCCACTACGAGCAGTACTTC. It encodes CATSRDEAGHYEQYF. Full variable domain (remainder filled in from reference TRBV15 and TRBJ2-7): DAMVIQNPRYQVTQFGKPVTLSCSQTLNHNVMYWYQQKSSQAPKLLFHYYDKDFNNEADTPDNFQSRRPNTSFCFLDIRSPGLGDTAMYLCATSRDEAGHYEQYFGPGTRLTVT.

This clone was counted at least ten times. This could be a read error, since a much larger clone is one nucleotide away. The conserved phenylalanine or tryptophan is not found at the CDR3 terminus, so this likely reflects a read error. The gene calls are TRBV6-4 and TRBJ2-5; 8 nucleotides align to TRBD2. This CDR3 contains 14 residues. The junction had 8 bases not matched to a gene; V was cut back by 10 bases and J by 1 base. CDR1 is MRHNA and CDR2 is SNTAGT in the germline V gene. The CDR3 reads CATTPGLVQETQYS. Here the CDR3 DNA reads TGTGCCACAACTCCGGGACTAGTCCAAGAGACCCAGTACTCC.

There are many counts of this clone. The chain employs TRBV30 and TRBJ1-5, with a possible D match to TRBD1 (6 bases). In germline, CDR1 is GTSNPN, CDR2 SVGIG (reference sequence). This CDR3 is built from 14 residues. Trimming cost V 3 bases and J 3 bases, with 12 bases left between them. The DNA for the CDR3 is TGTGCCTGGAGCGAGGGGGTATCCAATCAGCCCCAGCATTTT. Translating gives CAWSEGVSNQPQHF.

This chain links TRBV20-1 with TRBJ1-6; D is unresolved. The CDR3 has 14 residues. Germline V gives CDR1 DFQATT, CDR2 SNEGSKA (reference sequence). The V gene lost 3 bases and the J gene lost 1 base, with 7 bases spanning the gap. DNA of the CDR3: TGCAGTGCTAGGGTGGGTTCCTATAATTCACCCCTCCACTTT. Translation gives CSARVGSYNSPLHF.

This clone was found once. This CDR3 is also generated by other DNA sequences in the sample. The rearrangement joins TRBV20-1 to TRBJ1-2, with D perhaps TRBD1 (6 bases). V was trimmed by 3 bases and J by 2 bases, leaving 13 bases between them. CDR1 is DFQATT and CDR2 is SNEGSKA in the germline V gene (reference sequence). This CDR3 is built from 14 residues. CDR3 protein: CSASGVGGNYGYTF. The CDR3 DNA sequence: TGCAGTGCTAGTGGCGTGGGGGGCAACTATGGCTACACCTTC.

J is TRBJ2-7 and V is TRBV12-3 or TRBV12-4; D is possibly TRBD2 (5 bases). V shed 3 bases and J shed 5 bases, with 17 bases lying between them. This CDR3 has 15 amino acids. The CDR3 loop reads CASSLMGGPGNEQYF. The CDR3, as DNA: TGTGCCAGCAGTTTGATGGGCGGGCCTGGGAACGAGCAGTACTTC.

This clone was picked up a small number of times. Sequence at one end of the junction differs from germline and may be a read error. This sequence joins TRBV28 and TRBJ2-3, with 8 positions matching TRBD2. CDR1 is MDHEN, CDR2 SYDVKM, per germline. The CDR3 runs to 15 residues. In nucleotides, the CDR3 is TGTGCCAGCACTTTGCAGCGGGGGCCCACATATACGCAGTATTTT. Translation: CASTLQRGPTYTQYF.

In its sample, this clone was seen once. The chain links TRBV12-5 to TRBJ2-2; 12 bases are shared with TRBD2. Trimming removed 3 bases from V and 10 bases from J; junction bases left unmatched: 12. The germline CDR1 and CDR2 sequences are LGHNT and FRNRAP. The CDR3 is 17 residues long. This CDR3 reads CASGLTTSGRNTLELFF. The DNA of the CDR3 is TGTGCTAGTGGTTTAACCACTAGCGGGAGGAACACCTTGGAGCTGTTTTTT.

This clone was recorded many times. CDR3 DNA sequence: TGTGCCAGCAGTCCGAGTCGAGCAGAGACCCAGTACTTC. Translation: CASSPSRAETQYF. The gene calls are TRBV6-1 and TRBJ2-5; D ambiguous. The V and J ends lost 5 bases and 4 bases respectively, with 11 bases between them. Looked up from germline, CDR1 is MNHNS and CDR2 is SASEGT. The CDR3 contains 13 residues.

CDR3 in amino acids: CASSLACNYYEQYF. The CDR3 DNA sequence: TGTGCCAGCAGTTTGGCGTGCAACTACTACGAGCAGTACTTC. The chain employs TRBV6-2 or TRBV6-3 and TRBJ2-7, with no clear D. Trimming took off 4 bases at V and 3 bases at J, with 13 bases between the two ends. Germline CDR1 and CDR2: MNHEY and SVGEGT. This CDR3 comprises 14 residues.

In its sample, this clone is large. The gene calls are TRBV19 and TRBJ1-5; 8 bases line up with TRBD1. Unmatched junction bases numbered 11, after V lost 9 bases and J lost 1 base. CDR1 LNHDA and CDR2 SQIVND come from the germline V gene (reference sequence). The CDR3 consists of 16 residues. CDR3 loop: CASSTGGYTSNQPQHF. The CDR3 nucleotides read TGTGCCAGCTCCACAGGGGGGTATACGAGCAATCAGCCCCAGCATTTT.

This clone has a count of ten or more. The chain employs TRBV25-1 and TRBJ1-2; a weak D match, TRBD1 (5 bases). V was shortened by 3 bases and J by 8 bases, with 13 bases between the two germline ends. Germline V gene sequence: CDR1 MGHDK, CDR2 SYGVNS. The CDR3 loop spans 13 amino acids. The CDR3 coding sequence is TGTGCCAGCAGTGAGGGGGACGGCTGGGGCTACACCTTC. Encoded protein: CASSEGDGWGYTF.

There are a few counts of this clone. The chain is built from TRBV7-2 and TRBJ1-1; D is possibly TRBD1 (6 bases). V shed 5 bases and J shed 9 bases, with 13 bases lying between them. Per germline, CDR1 SGHTA and CDR2 FQGNSA. The length of the CDR3 is 12 residues. CDR3 coding DNA: TGTGCCAGCAGCACCCAGGACAGCAAAGCTTTCTTT. This translates into CASSTQDSKAFF.

Of note for this clone: Compared with germline, one end of the junction differs, possibly owing to a read error. This sample includes further DNA sequences coding for the same CDR3. The J gene is TRBJ2-2, the V gene TRBV6-6; 8 bases fit TRBD2. Germline assignment: CDR1 MNHNY and CDR2 SVGAGI (reference sequence). This CDR3 spans 16 amino acids. The CDR3 here is CASIYQQAGATGELFF. CDR3 sequence (DNA): TGTGCCAGCATTTACCAGCAAGCGGGAGCCACCGGGGAGCTGTTCTTT.

At least ten counts were recorded for this clone. The chain carries TRBV5-6 and TRBJ2-7, with 12 bases fitting TRBD2. The CDR3 has 15 amino acids. The V gene's germline CDR1 is SGHDT and CDR2 YYEEEE. V gave up 3 bases and J gave up 7 bases; unmatched junction bases: 8. The CDR3 loop is CASSYRLAGAGEQYF. The CDR3 DNA reads TGTGCCAGCAGCTATCGACTAGCGGGAGCGGGGGAGCAGTACTTC.

Only a few counts were recorded for this clone. The V call is TRBV28, the J call TRBJ1-2; 9 bases agree with TRBD1. The CDR3 length is 13 residues. After removal of 6 bases from V and 8 bases from J, the junction contained 7 bases not matched to a gene. The germline gives CDR1 MDHEN, CDR2 SYDVKM. The CDR3 DNA follows: TGTGCCAGCAGCTTACAGGGGGCTCGCGGCTACACCTTC. Protein product: CASSLQGARGYTF.

This clone was found a few times. A read error is possible here, since a much larger clone lies one base away. The chain's CDR3 is CAISVSTSGRLFF. CDR3 nucleotide sequence: TGTGCCATCAGCGTCTCGACTAGCGGGAGACTGTTCTTC. J is TRBJ2-1 and V is TRBV4-2, with 12 bases fitting TRBD2. Germline lookup yields CDR1 LGHNA and CDR2 YNFKEQ. The CDR3 contains 13 residues.

The chain employs TRBV20-1 and TRBJ2-5; D possibly corresponds to TRBD1 (6 bases). Trimming left V 1 base short and J 7 bases short, with 16 bases between. This CDR3 is built from 14 residues. CDR1 and CDR2 from the germline V gene are DFQATT and SNEGSKA (reference sequence). This chain's CDR3 is CSARGWGRGVTQYF. In nucleotides, the CDR3 is TGCAGTGCTAGAGGGTGGGGGCGAGGGGTGACCCAGTACTTC.

The chain couples TRBV3-1 to TRBJ2-3; TRBD2 aligns across 10 bases. Germline CDR1 reads LGHDT; CDR2 reads YNNKEL (reference sequence). V shed 2 bases, J shed 0 bases, and the junction held 11 bases outside the gene matches. The CDR3 is 19 residues long. The DNA of the CDR3 is TGTGCCAGCAGCCAATGGTGGACTAGCGGTAGGACTAGCACAGATACGCAGTATTTT. Its translation is CASSQWWTSGRTSTDTQYF.

The table lists this clone with many counts. In nucleotides, the CDR3 is TGTGCCAGCAGCCAAGATCCCTCCTACAATGAGCAGTTCTTC. It codes for CASSQDPSYNEQFF. The chain employs TRBV3-1 and TRBJ2-1, with unresolved D. Trimming removed 0 bases from V and 0 bases from J, with 3 bases in between. The CDR3 runs 14 residues. The germline CDR1 and CDR2 sequences are LGHDT and YNNKEL (reference sequence).

This chain joins TRBV29-1 and TRBJ1-1; TRBD1 is a possible D gene (5 bases). Germline CDR1 reads SQVTM; CDR2 reads ANQGSEA. The CDR3 runs 14 residues. Trimming removed 4 bases at V and 1 base at J, with 13 bases between. The CDR3 sequence: CSVVVVGGNTEAFF. CDR3 bases: TGCAGCGTTGTGGTCGTGGGGGGGAACACTGAAGCTTTCTTT.